The 16 T cell receptor beta chains below were found in one sample sequenced in a study of molecular identifiers for immune sequencing clone quantification (dated by TCRdb to 2017 to 2018). The protocol used for the library was PCR. The listed sequencing device is NextSeq 500. The public reads were reprocessed in TCRdb via fastp at Q25 and MiXCR, keeping in-frame beta chains. For every CDR3 protein sequence, its rows merge into one entry that carries the most common genes and DNA. This sample is represented by over 85,000 distinct CDR3 sequences; about a third of them were singletons. The ten top clones hold about a tenth of the sample. Sample: naive CD8+ T cells from blood, with Jurkat cell RNA spiked in. The sample's cell subset or site label, decoded: FACS-sorted CD8+CD4-CCR7+CD45RA+ naive T cells. The source is a human donor in good health. Some libraries in this study had Jurkat cell RNA spiked in.

To note about this clonotype: Given a much more abundant clone one base away, this may be a read error. This chain links TRBV7-2 with TRBJ2-2; tentative D call: TRBD2 (5 bases). The CDR3 is made up of 12 amino acids. Germline V gene lookup returns CDR1 SGHTA and CDR2 FQGNSA. CDR3 sequence: CASSMKTGELIF. In DNA, the CDR3 is TGTGCCAGCAGCATGAAGACCGGGGAGCTGATTTTT.

This clonotype showed up just a few times. The V and J genes are TRBV20-1 and TRBJ2-7, with 7 bases that match TRBD1. Trimming removed 2 bases from V and 0 bases from J; junction bases left unmatched: 7. Per germline, CDR1 DFQATT and CDR2 SNEGSKA (reference sequence). The CDR3 extends over 15 amino acids. The CDR3 spells CSARTYRDSSYEQYF. The CDR3 DNA is TGCAGTGCTAGAACTTACCGGGACAGCTCCTACGAGCAGTACTTC.

This clonotype appeared a few times. The chain is built from TRBV6-4 and TRBJ2-1; no clear D gene. The CDR3 consists of 15 residues. Trimming took off 4 bases at V and 0 bases at J, with 10 bases between the two ends. CDR1 is MRHNA and CDR2 is SNTAGT in the germline V gene. The CDR3 bases are TGTGCCAGCAGTGTCTACCGGAGCTCCTACAATGAGCAGTTCTTC. Translating it yields CASSVYRSSYNEQFF.

This clonotype was recorded at least ten times. The chain employs TRBV12-3 or TRBV12-4 and TRBJ2-3; no clear D gene. There are 14 residues in the CDR3. The V and J ends lost 5 bases and 1 base respectively, with 10 bases between them. CDR3 sequence reads: CASSPPDGTDTQYF. The CDR3 nucleotides are TGTGCCAGCAGTCCCCCGGACGGCACAGATACGCAGTATTTT.

This clonotype was seen more than once but under ten times. The V and J genes are TRBV5-1 and TRBJ1-6, with TRBD1 as a possible D gene (5 bases). Trimming left V 3 bases short and J 8 bases short, with 15 bases between. The CDR3 has 15 amino acids. CDR1 and CDR2 (germline): SGHRS, YFSETQ. As DNA, the CDR3 is TGCGCCAGCAGCTCGGCATCTAAGGGGTATTCACCCCTCCACTTT. Its translation is CASSSASKGYSPLHF.

Ten or more counts support this clonotype. This chain connects TRBV2 to TRBJ2-2; no firm D call. Germline values: CDR1 SNHLY, CDR2 FYNNEI. The CDR3 loop spans 14 amino acids. Trimming pared 4 bases from V and 3 bases from J, leaving 9 bases between. CDR3 nucleotide sequence: TGTGCCAGCAGTGGAGTACTTGACACCGGGGAGCTGTTTTTT. Translation: CASSGVLDTGELFF. Full variable domain (outside the CDR3, taken from reference TRBV2 and TRBJ2-2): EPEVTQTPSHQVTQMGQEVILRCVPISNHLYFYWYRQILGQKVEFLVSFYNNEISEKSEIFDDQFSVERPDGSNFTLKIRSTKLEDSAMYFCASSGVLDTGELFFGEGSRLTVL.

The chain uses TRBV28 and TRBJ2-6; D not resolved. The CDR3 covers 14 residues. Per the germline V gene, CDR1 is MDHEN and CDR2 is SYDVKM. Trimming took 7 bases from V and 0 from J, leaving 7 bases between them. The CDR3 spells CASMPISGANVLTF. The CDR3 DNA is TGTGCCAGCATGCCGATCTCTGGGGCCAACGTCCTGACTTTC.

Worth noting for this clonotype: The junction departs from the called germline gene at one end, perhaps through a read error. The V and J genes are TRBV11-2 and TRBJ2-5; TRBD1 matches 7 bases. The germline V gene encodes CDR1 SGHAT and CDR2 FQNNGV. CDR3 size: 14 residues. The CDR3 sequence is CASSFLTGVETQNF. CDR3 nucleotides: TGTGCCAGCAGCTTCCTCACAGGGGTCGAGACCCAGAACTTC.

Regarding this clonotype: A read error may be the cause here, since a much bigger clone is one base away. This chain connects TRBV7-8 to TRBJ2-1; D uncertain. The CDR3 sequence is 14 residues long. CDR1 SGHVS and CDR2 FQNEAQ come from the germline V gene. The CDR3, as DNA: TGTGGCAGCAGCTTCATCGGTCCTAACAATGAGCAGTTCTTC. Translating gives CGSSFIGPNNEQFF.

A few counts support this clonotype. V gene TRBV6-5 combines with J gene TRBJ2-3; the match to TRBD2 covers 7 bases. The CDR3 has 15 amino acids. The trim removed 5 bases at V and 0 bases at J, leaving 5 bases unmatched. Germline V lookup: CDR1 MNHEY, CDR2 SVGAGI. CDR3 DNA sequence: TGTGCCAGCAGTGGGGGACTAACTAGCACAGATACGCAGTATTTT. Protein product: CASSGGLTSTDTQYF.

This clonotype occurred a few times. This sequence joins TRBV7-9 and TRBJ2-3, with 16 bases matching TRBD2. Germline values: CDR1 SEHNR, CDR2 FQNEAQ (reference sequence). The CDR3 is made up of 18 amino acids. The junction had 10 bases not matched to a gene; V was cut back by 4 bases and J by 6 bases. This chain's CDR3 is CASSSGTSGRAIADTQYF. CDR3 nucleotides: TGTGCCAGCAGCTCCGGGACTAGCGGGAGGGCCATTGCGGATACGCAGTATTTT.

The rearrangement links TRBV28 to TRBJ2-6; 8 bases are a match to TRBD1. Germline V gives CDR1 MDHEN, CDR2 SYDVKM. This CDR3 contains 17 residues. Germline trimming cut 8 bases from V and 3 bases from J; bases unmatched to any gene: 12. The CDR3 DNA sequence: TGTGCCAGCGGTTCAATTACAGGGGGTCGTGGGGCCAACGTCCTGACTTTC. Residues: CASGSITGGRGANVLTF.

This chain uses TRBV19 with TRBJ2-3, with 11 bases that match TRBD2. The trim removed 3 bases at V and 0 bases at J, leaving 14 bases unmatched. The CDR3 extends over 20 amino acids. CDR1 and CDR2 from the germline V gene are LNHDA and SQIVND (reference sequence). CDR3 DNA sequence: TGTGCCAGTAGTATGGGGTTCCCCGGGACTAGCGGAGACAGCACAGATACGCAGTATTTT. Translation: CASSMGFPGTSGDSTDTQYF.

The chain couples TRBV7-9 to TRBJ2-2, with 7 bases matching TRBD1. The CDR3 runs 14 residues. V was clipped by 5 bases and J by 5 bases; unmatched bases: 5. CDR1 SEHNR and CDR2 FQNEAQ come from the germline V gene (reference sequence). CDR3 sequence reads: CASSPSTGTGELFF. CDR3 in DNA: TGTGCCAGCAGCCCCTCGACAGGGACCGGGGAGCTGTTTTTT.

The chain uses TRBV4-1 and TRBJ2-6, with D hard to call. Trimming removed 2 bases at V and 2 bases at J, with 4 bases between. The CDR3 runs 14 residues. Germline V gene data show CDR1 as MGHRA and CDR2 as YSYEKL. The CDR3 sequence is CASSQWAGANVLTF. CDR3 in DNA: TGCGCCAGCAGCCAATGGGCTGGGGCCAACGTCCTGACTTTC.

A few counts support this clonotype. The chain recombines TRBV7-8 with TRBJ1-1; D may be TRBD1 (5 bases). The V gene lost 1 base and the J gene lost 13 bases, with 13 bases spanning the gap. Germline-derived CDR1 and CDR2 are SGHVS and FQNEAQ. There are 12 residues in the CDR3. The CDR3 loop reads CASSLGVGGDFF. The CDR3 DNA follows: TGTGCCAGCAGCTTAGGCGTTGGGGGGGATTTCTTT.